Each of the 19 T cell receptor beta chains below was sequenced from the same sample in a study of early T cells in non-severe SARS-CoV-2 infection. TCRdb ran MiXCR on the 5' RACE reads and lists one entry per CDR3 protein. The table records tens of thousands of distinct CDR3 sequences, roughly 14% of them present only once. The source material was whole blood. These receptors all come from an adult who was a healthcare worker with PCR-confirmed SARS-CoV-2 infection or an uninfected control (not recorded which).

The chain joins TRBV4-2 to TRBJ1-1; TRBD1 is a possible D gene (5 bases). From germline, CDR1 is LGHNA and CDR2 YNFKEQ. Trimming cost V 1 base and J 7 bases, with 13 bases left between them. There are 14 residues in the CDR3. The CDR3 protein is CASSQVAGQYEAFF. The CDR3 DNA is TGTGCCAGCAGCCAAGTGGCAGGGCAATATGAAGCTTTCTTT.

The chain couples TRBV5-1 to TRBJ2-1, with 13 bases lining up with TRBD2. V dropped 4 bases and J dropped 9; count of bases not matched to a gene: 13. Germline V gene lookup returns CDR1 SGHRS and CDR2 YFSETQ. This CDR3 region has 17 residues. Written as DNA, the CDR3 is TGCGCCAGCAGCCCGGCTCCGACTAGCGGGGGGCTTGGTGAGCAGTTCTTC. It is translated as CASSPAPTSGGLGEQFF.

The chain uses TRBV12-3 or TRBV12-4 and TRBJ1-5; maybe TRBD1 (6 bases). The germline V and J ends were trimmed by 0 bases and 11 bases, with 8 bases remaining between them. This CDR3 is built from 12 residues. CDR3 in amino acids: CASSLAHRAQHF. The DNA of the CDR3 is TGTGCCAGCAGTTTAGCGCACAGGGCCCAGCATTTT.

The chain couples TRBV18 to TRBJ2-5; a weak D match, TRBD2 (6 bases). This CDR3 spans 15 amino acids. Germline V gives CDR1 KGHSH, CDR2 LQKENI. Between the trimmed V and J ends, which lost 1 base and 5 bases, there was a span of 14 bases. The CDR3 reads CASSPRSGVEETQYF. The CDR3 DNA follows: TGTGCCAGCTCACCACGCTCGGGGGTTGAGGAGACCCAGTACTTC.

This clonotype was counted ten times or more. V usage is TRBV28 and J usage is TRBJ1-1; the D is unclear. The germline V gene has CDR1 MDHEN and CDR2 SYDVKM. CDR3 size: 12 residues. V dropped 5 bases and J dropped 10 bases, with 14 bases sitting between them. CDR3 in amino acids: CASSLAAGLAFF. CDR3 DNA sequence: TGTGCCAGCAGTCTGGCCGCGGGCCTAGCTTTCTTT.

J is TRBJ2-3 and V is TRBV19, with D perhaps matching TRBD1 (5 bases). The CDR3 contains 15 residues. V was cut by 5 bases and J by 2 bases, with 14 bases left in between. Germline lookup yields CDR1 LNHDA and CDR2 SQIVND (reference sequence). CDR3 residues: CASSVTREPTDTQYF. The CDR3 DNA follows: TGTGCCAGTAGTGTGACCAGGGAACCCACAGATACGCAGTATTTT.

The V gene is TRBV6-1, the J gene TRBJ2-5, with D unclear. From germline, CDR1 is MNHNS and CDR2 SASEGT. V shed 4 bases and J shed 5 bases, with 11 bases lying between them. The CDR3 totals 13 residues. CDR3 nucleotide sequence: TGTGCCAGCAGTGTGACCCTTCGGGAGACCCAGTACTTC. Protein: CASSVTLRETQYF.

This clonotype occurred a few times. This chain joins TRBV18 and TRBJ1-2; the match to TRBD1 covers 10 bases. Germline V CDR1 and CDR2: KGHSH, LQKENI. There are 12 residues in the CDR3. V was clipped by 7 bases and J by 6 bases; unmatched bases: 2. The CDR3 reads CASYGQGDGYTF. CDR3 DNA: TGTGCCAGCTATGGACAGGGGGATGGCTACACCTTC.

With regard to this clonotype: This may be a read error, as it is one base from a much larger clone. This chain joins TRBV10-3 and TRBJ1-1, with D unclear. This CDR3 is built from 14 residues. Germline V gene sequence: CDR1 ENHRY, CDR2 SYGVKD. CDR3 region: CVISDPGENTEAFF. DNA of the CDR3: TGTGTCATCAGTGATCCTGGGGAGAACACTGAAGCTTTCTTT.

This clonotype occurred many times. The chain employs TRBV19 and TRBJ2-6; D gene uncertain. The CDR3 is 15 residues long. The germline CDR1 and CDR2 sequences are LNHDA and SQIVND (reference sequence). V was pared by 3 bases and J by 1 base, with 7 bases between. The CDR3 DNA sequence: TGTGCCAGTAGTATTGTAATATCTGGGGCCAACGTCCTGACTTTC. Translating gives CASSIVISGANVLTF.

This clonotype was observed at least ten times. The V and J genes are TRBV7-2 and TRBJ1-2; D is possibly TRBD1 (5 bases). Germline V gives CDR1 SGHTA, CDR2 FQGNSA. This CDR3 has 15 residues. With 1 base removed from V and 0 bases from J, the gap between germline ends came to 9 bases. CDR3 in DNA: TGTGCCAGCAGCTTAGATCCGGGACCTAACTATGGCTACACCTTC. This gives the protein CASSLDPGPNYGYTF.

The chain employs TRBV20-1 and TRBJ2-2; D is perhaps TRBD2 (5 bases). This CDR3 contains 12 residues. Germline CDR1 and CDR2: DFQATT and SNEGSKA (reference sequence). V gave up 4 bases and J gave up 6 bases, with 9 bases separating them. For the CDR3, the DNA is TGCAGTGCTACACGGGGAGCCGGGGAGCTGTTTTTT. It encodes CSATRGAGELFF.

This sequence joins TRBV7-2 and TRBJ1-6, with 9 bases lining up with TRBD1. The CDR3 is 19 residues long. V shed 5 bases, J shed 0 bases, and the junction held 11 bases outside the gene matches. In germline, CDR1 is SGHTA, CDR2 FQGNSA. CDR3 in amino acids: CASSAGTGIRSSYNSPLHF. DNA for the CDR3: TGTGCCAGCAGCGCCGGGACAGGGATAAGGAGCTCCTATAATTCACCCCTCCACTTT.

In this sample, this clonotype turned up a few times. The CDR3 region has the DNA TGTGCCAGCAGCGTAGGTTGGGGTAGCAATCAGCCCCAGCATTTT. Its translation: CASSVGWGSNQPQHF. V is TRBV9 and J is TRBJ1-5; D is unresolved. The V gene lost 0 bases and the J gene lost 0 bases, with 7 bases spanning the gap. This CDR3 region has 15 residues. Germline V CDR1 and CDR2: SGDLS, YYNGEE.

This clonotype was counted many times. The gene calls are TRBV6-2 or TRBV6-3 and TRBJ2-7, with 8 bases lining up with TRBD1. Per the germline V gene, CDR1 is MNHEY and CDR2 is SVGEGT. J lost 0 bases, V lost 6 bases, and 4 bases had no gene match. The CDR3 runs 14 residues. This CDR3 is CASRGTGRSYEQYV. CDR3 DNA sequence: TGTGCCAGCAGAGGGACAGGTCGCTCCTACGAGCAGTACGTC.

This rearrangement joins TRBV18 to TRBJ2-5, with 7 bases lining up with TRBD2. CDR1 and CDR2 from the germline V gene are KGHSH and LQKENI. The CDR3 totals 17 residues. V trimming: 2 bases; J trimming: 1 base; junction bases outside the gene matches: 10. The CDR3 loop reads CASSPNQISGGQETQYF. In DNA, the CDR3 is TGTGCCAGCTCACCAAACCAAATTTCGGGGGGCCAAGAGACCCAGTACTTC.

The V and J genes are TRBV4-1 and TRBJ1-1; D ambiguous. The CDR3 covers 13 residues. Trimming cost V 0 bases and J 11 bases, with 13 bases left between them. The germline gives CDR1 MGHRA, CDR2 YSYEKL. The CDR3 DNA sequence: TGCGCCAGCAGCCAAGATGTGGTTGCCTCGGCTTTCTTT. Amino acids: CASSQDVVASAFF.

The V gene is TRBV7-7, the J gene TRBJ2-3; D might be TRBD1 (6 bases). The J call is doubtful: the DNA matches TRBJ1-5 better. CDR1 is SSHAT, CDR2 FNYEAQ, per germline (reference sequence). The CDR3 has 14 amino acids. CDR3 bases: TGTGCCAGCAGCTTGTACGGGGGCACAGATACGCAGCATTTT. Protein sequence: CASSLYGGTDTQHF.

This clonotype was observed a handful of times. The chain combines TRBV27 with TRBJ2-7; D possibly corresponds to TRBD2 (5 bases). Between the trimmed V and J ends, which lost 2 bases and 3 bases, there was a span of 8 bases. The CDR3 loop spans 13 amino acids. CDR1 and CDR2 (germline): MNHEY, SMNVEV (reference sequence). CDR3 protein: CASSLTGNYEQYV. DNA for the CDR3: TGTGCCAGCAGTTTAACGGGGAACTACGAGCAGTACGTC.